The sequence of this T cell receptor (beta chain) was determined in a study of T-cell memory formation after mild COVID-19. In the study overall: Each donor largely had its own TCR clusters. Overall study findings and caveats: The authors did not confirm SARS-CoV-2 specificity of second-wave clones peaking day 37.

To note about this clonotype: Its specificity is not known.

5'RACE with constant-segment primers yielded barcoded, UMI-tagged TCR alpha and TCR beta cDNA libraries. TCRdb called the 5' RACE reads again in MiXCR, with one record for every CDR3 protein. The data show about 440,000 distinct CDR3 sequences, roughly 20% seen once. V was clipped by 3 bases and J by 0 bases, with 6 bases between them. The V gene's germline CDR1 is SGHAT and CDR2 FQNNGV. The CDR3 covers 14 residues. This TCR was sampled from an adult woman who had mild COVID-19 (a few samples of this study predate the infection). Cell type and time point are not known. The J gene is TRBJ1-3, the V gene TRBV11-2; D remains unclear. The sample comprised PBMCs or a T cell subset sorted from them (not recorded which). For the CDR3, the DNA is TGTGCCAGCAGCTTGGCCCGCTCTGGAAACACCATATATTTT. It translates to CASSLARSGNTIYF.